The sequence of this TCR beta chain was determined in a study of T cell responses to AZD1222 COVID-19 vaccine. Assay used: immunoSEQ multiplex PCR; TCRdb lists only in-frame clones, some missing. The sample yields about 120,000 clones, around 84% seen once. Trimming cost V 2 bases and J 5 bases, with 7 bases left between them. The length of the CDR3 is 13 residues. Germline CDR1 and CDR2: ENHRY and SYGVKD. This clone was seen only once. Material: peripheral blood, obtained on day 0 of AZD1222 vaccination. The sequence was collected from an adult in good health. The chain has TRBV10-3 and TRBJ2-1; D remains ambiguous. The CDR3 DNA follows: TGTGCCATCAGTGAGGCAGAACACAATGAGCAGTTCTTC. Translating gives CAISEAEHNEQFF.